A selection of T cell receptor beta chains follows, all from one sample in a study of CD8 T cells in ankylosing spondylitis. TCRdb re-called the 5' RACE reads with MiXCR, one entry per CDR3 protein. This table has around 150,000 distinct CDR3 sequences, roughly 18% appearing once. What was sequenced was blood, either unsorted or a sorted T cell fraction (not recorded which). The receptors come from a male donor with ankylosing spondylitis or in good health (not recorded which). Both conserved end residues are trimmed from each CDR3. D genes are given only for firm matches.

d_gene	v_gene	j_gene	CDR3aa
NA	TRBV29-1	TRBJ2-5	SGEATAQETQY
NA	TRBV6-5	TRBJ2-1	ASSYRDGSNEQF
TRBD2	TRBV5-1	TRBJ2-7	ASSIGLAGDYEQY
NA	TRBV5-1	TRBJ2-2	ASSLEDAGGGELF
TRBD2	TRBV20-1	TRBJ2-7	SARLAGGVYEQY
TRBD1	TRBV29-1	TRBJ2-5	SVRQGAAQY
TRBD2	TRBV27	TRBJ2-1	ASRSYYLRASGRADPEQF
NA	TRBV18	TRBJ2-2	ASSPGDRLTGELF
NA	TRBV3-1	TRBJ2-1	ASSQDRVAREQF
TRBD1	TRBV29-1	TRBJ2-7	SVVRQGYHEQY
NA	TRBV12-3/TRBV12-4	TRBJ2-3	ASSFSGDARDTQY
NA	TRBV20-1	TRBJ2-7	SARIQQGGRDSYEQY
TRBD2	TRBV20-1	TRBJ2-3	SAPTSSNTQY
NA	TRBV27	TRBJ2-3	ASSPETNTQY
TRBD1	TRBV2	TRBJ2-7	ASSEGGGQGKYGQY
NA	TRBV27	TRBJ2-7	ASSLWFPSSRPYEQY
NA	TRBV6-1	TRBJ2-7	ASRSLNYEQY
NA	TRBV7-2	TRBJ2-5	ASSSGQLETQY
NA	TRBV20-1	TRBJ2-7	SAREATSYEQY
NA	TRBV5-1	TRBJ2-3	ASSFGGLTDTQY
TRBD1	TRBV20-1	TRBJ1-6	SARPKDRDNSPLH
TRBD1	TRBV12-3/TRBV12-4	TRBJ2-7	ATSFEWTQGDEQY
NA	TRBV5-1	TRBJ1-2	ASSLVSPHEPLNYGYT
NA	TRBV11-2	TRBJ2-5	ASSFGRREETQY
NA	TRBV6-5	TRBJ2-7	ASSYYHEQY
NA	TRBV27	TRBJ2-7	ASGVGWNYEQY
NA	TRBV5-1	TRBJ2-1	ASSLTPRKDEQF
TRBD1	TRBV3-1	TRBJ2-7	ASSPGQAVYEQY
NA	TRBV7-9	TRBJ2-2	ASSPTAVGSNTGELF
NA	TRBV29-1	TRBJ2-7	SVASFGYEQY
TRBD1	TRBV10-3	TRBJ1-5	AISESGTGRNQPQH
TRBD2	TRBV4-2	TRBJ2-1	ASSQGTSGEYNEQF
NA	TRBV5-1	TRBJ2-7	ASSLGTVPRYEQY
NA	TRBV6-1	TRBJ1-3	ASSEQTKSGNTIY
TRBD1	TRBV20-1	TRBJ1-1	SARERGVDRGYTEAF
NA	TRBV3-1	TRBJ2-7	ASTKVALLTGKYEQY
NA	TRBV20-1	TRBJ2-1	SAPRGYNEQF
TRBD1	TRBV20-1	TRBJ2-1	SASNSGTGGSNEQF
NA	TRBV24-1	TRBJ2-5	ATSGGDSQETQY
TRBD2	TRBV20-1	TRBJ2-7	SAIQPGLAGVGGSYEQY
TRBD1	TRBV24-1	TRBJ2-7	ATSPGQGYEQY
TRBD1	TRBV5-1	TRBJ1-4	ASRTGGRATNEKLF
TRBD1	TRBV3-1	TRBJ1-1	ASSQVRGQGAIRTPEAF
NA	TRBV30	TRBJ1-5	AWSGDSNQPQH
NA	TRBV12-3/TRBV12-4	TRBJ2-7	ASSQEGGSTYEQY
NA	TRBV28	TRBJ1-6	ASSFGRNSPLH
TRBD1	TRBV20-1	TRBJ1-4	SAGPGTGFNEKLF
NA	TRBV12-3/TRBV12-4	TRBJ2-2	ASSLYRGVGVDTGELF
NA	TRBV10-3	TRBJ1-1	AISELRTGTEAF
NA	TRBV28	TRBJ2-3	ASSKPQFTDTQY
TRBD1	TRBV24-1	TRBJ2-5	ATSANRGRETQY
NA	TRBV30	TRBJ2-4	AWSGLAKNIQY
TRBD2	TRBV28	TRBJ2-5	ASSRELAAGQETQY
NA	TRBV24-1	TRBJ2-2	ATSVSGQNTGELF
TRBD2	TRBV29-1	TRBJ2-1	SVSGLAGVGNEQF
TRBD2	TRBV6-5	TRBJ2-1	ASSSSLAEIYNEQF
TRBD1	TRBV4-1	TRBJ2-7	ASSLSAGTDYEQY
NA	TRBV5-1	TRBJ1-1	ASSLDGVNTEAF
TRBD2	TRBV7-3	TRBJ2-3	ASSLGTSVSTDTQY
NA	TRBV5-1	TRBJ1-2	ASNSLPGEDYGYT